This T cell receptor beta chain was recovered during a study of shared clonotypes between healthy human individuals. General study points: The diversity represented, both genetic and in exposure history, was limited by few donors.

Genomic DNA of each subset was evenly split across several immunoSEQ plates. For unsorted PBMC, around 270 ng DNA per replicate equaled approximately 30,000 T cell genomes. PBMC DNA, left unsorted, was sequenced on ten immunoSEQ deep assay plates. Sequenced by immunoSEQ multiplex PCR; TCRdb stores in-frame clones only, minus some. Seen here are 400,000 to 600,000 clones, roughly 83% observed once, and the top ten hold roughly 13%. In the case of this clone: Its target is not known.

V gave up 3 bases and J gave up 0 bases, with 10 bases separating them. Germline CDR1 and CDR2: SGDLS and YYNGEE. The CDR3 extends over 15 amino acids. The chain couples TRBV9 to TRBJ2-1; D gene uncertain. Sequencing input: PBMCs. This TCR came from a woman between 35 and 50 years old in good health. Some clones in this sample may be carry-over from other donors' samples. This chain's CDR3 is CASSGTTTSYNEQFF. For the CDR3, the DNA is TGTGCCAGCAGCGGAACTACCACCTCCTACAATGAGCAGTTCTTC.